Listed below are T cell receptor beta chains from one sample, sequenced in a study of shared clonotypes between healthy human individuals. This table comes from immunoSEQ multiplex PCR, and its TCRdb copy is limited to in-frame clones, with some not included. The sample includes about 820,000 clones, around 93% seen only once; the top ten take approximately 25%. The specimen was naive CD8+ T cells sorted from blood. All receptors derive from a man aged 25-45 years in good health. Both conserved end residues are part of each CDR3. The order of the fields is J gene, V gene, CDR3 protein.

TRBJ2-7	TRBV28	CASSYGIYYEQYF
TRBJ2-7	TRBV4-3	CASSQARLVGHYEQYF
TRBJ2-5	TRBV4-3	CASSPLYLAAGWQETQYF
TRBJ2-2	TRBV27	CASSLRLAGGNTGELFF
TRBJ2-7	TRBV27	CASSLVAGGPYEQYF
TRBJ2-7	TRBV7-2	CASSLRREEQYF
TRBJ2-7	TRBV6-6	CASSLAGLYEQYF
TRBJ1-5	TRBV5-8	CASSSRDTDQPQHF
TRBJ2-6	TRBV25-1	CASSEYRDTPSGANVLTF
TRBJ2-1	TRBV7-2	CASSLEREAYNEQFF
TRBJ2-1	TRBV10-3	CAISESSRVSYNEQFF
TRBJ2-1	TRBV9	CASSGGTRDNEQFF
TRBJ2-7	TRBV27	CASSQMTSWLYYEQYF
TRBJ2-7	TRBV27	CASSLGTGQNYEQYF
TRBJ2-7	TRBV5-8	CASSLRGADYEQYF
TRBJ1-1	TRBV18	CASSPLPGEDMNTEAFF
TRBJ2-7	TRBV6-1	CATSGTVWEQYF
TRBJ2-3	TRBV27	CASSLSGGTDTQYF
TRBJ1-2	TRBV4-3	CASSQDIQGVSGYTF
TRBJ2-1	TRBV28	CASSSLQWTGPYNEQFF
TRBJ1-5	TRBV2	CASGPGGSPHQPQHF
TRBJ2-5	TRBV7-2	CASSPRNQETQYF
TRBJ2-5	TRBV7-9	CASSSLQTGGQETQYF
TRBJ2-7	TRBV2	CAKGLAGVNEQYF
TRBJ2-1	TRBV6-5	CATTLSGRGYNEQFF
TRBJ1-2	TRBV19	CASSIEGQAYGYTF
TRBJ2-5	TRBV4-1	CASSQEGEETQYF
TRBJ2-7	TRBV18	CASSPGQGVTYEQYF
TRBJ1-2	TRBV2	CASSEGTGPTKDGYTF
TRBJ2-1	TRBV7-9	CASSLASGLADRFF
TRBJ2-1	TRBV2	CASSALLGAEPPYNEQFF
TRBJ2-7	TRBV2	CASSGLSGSPHEQYF
TRBJ1-2	TRBV27	CASSQTKDRGLYGYTF
TRBJ2-7	TRBV27	CASSGRQGASGEQYF
TRBJ1-2	TRBV28	CASIKTGGNPGYTF
TRBJ1-2	TRBV7-9	CASRPGQEISYGYTF
TRBJ2-7	TRBV16	CASSQSIGGLLYEQYF
TRBJ2-7	TRBV29-1	CSAAGTATYEQYF
TRBJ2-1	TRBV15	CASSEVLNEQFF
TRBJ2-3	TRBV10-2	CASSKLAGSSTDTQYF